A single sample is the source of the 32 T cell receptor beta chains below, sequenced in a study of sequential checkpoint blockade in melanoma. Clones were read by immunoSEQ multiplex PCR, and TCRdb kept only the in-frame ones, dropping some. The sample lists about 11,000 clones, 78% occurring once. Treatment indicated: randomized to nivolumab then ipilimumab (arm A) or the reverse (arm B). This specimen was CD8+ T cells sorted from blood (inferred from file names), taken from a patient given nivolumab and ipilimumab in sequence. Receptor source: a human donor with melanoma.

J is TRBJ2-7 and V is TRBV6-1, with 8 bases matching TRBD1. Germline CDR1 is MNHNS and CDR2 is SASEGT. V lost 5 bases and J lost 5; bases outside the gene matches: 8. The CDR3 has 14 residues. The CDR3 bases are TGTGCCAGCAGTACTCAGGGGGCGCGCAACGAGCAGTACTTC. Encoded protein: CASSTQGARNEQYF.

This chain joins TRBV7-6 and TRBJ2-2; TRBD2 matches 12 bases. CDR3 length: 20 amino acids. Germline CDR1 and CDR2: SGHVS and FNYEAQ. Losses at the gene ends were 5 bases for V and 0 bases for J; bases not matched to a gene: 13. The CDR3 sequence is CASSPKRLAGALPNTGELFF. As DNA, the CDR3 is TGTGCCAGCAGCCCGAAAAGACTAGCGGGGGCACTACCGAACACCGGGGAGCTGTTTTTT.

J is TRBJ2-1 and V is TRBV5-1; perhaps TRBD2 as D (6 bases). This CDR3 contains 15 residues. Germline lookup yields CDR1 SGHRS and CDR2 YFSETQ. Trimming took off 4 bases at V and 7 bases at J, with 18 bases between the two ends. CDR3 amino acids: CASSGRDSPENEQFF. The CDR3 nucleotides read TGCGCCAGCAGCGGCCGGGACTCCCCTGAGAATGAGCAGTTCTTC.

The CDR3, as DNA: TGTGCCAGCAGTTTGCTAGCGGGACCGTCCTACGAGCAGTACTTC. This sequence encodes CASSLLAGPSYEQYF. The chain is built from TRBV28 and TRBJ2-7; TRBD2 matches 9 bases. Trimming at V came to 3 bases and at J to 1 base, leaving 4 bases not matched to a gene. The germline CDR1 and CDR2 sequences are MDHEN and SYDVKM. This CDR3 contains 15 residues.

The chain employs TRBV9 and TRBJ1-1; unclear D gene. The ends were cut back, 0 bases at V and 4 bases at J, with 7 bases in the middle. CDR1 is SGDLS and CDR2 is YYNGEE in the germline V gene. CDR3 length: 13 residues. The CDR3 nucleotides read TGTGCCAGCAGCGTAGGGTTGAGCACTGAAGCTTTCTTT. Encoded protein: CASSVGLSTEAFF. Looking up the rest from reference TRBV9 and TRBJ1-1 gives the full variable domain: DSGVTQTPKHLITATGQRVTLRCSPRSGDLSVYWYQQSLDQGLQFLIQYYNGEERAKGNILERFSAQQFPDLHSELNLSSLELGDSALYFCASSVGLSTEAFFGQGTRLTVV.

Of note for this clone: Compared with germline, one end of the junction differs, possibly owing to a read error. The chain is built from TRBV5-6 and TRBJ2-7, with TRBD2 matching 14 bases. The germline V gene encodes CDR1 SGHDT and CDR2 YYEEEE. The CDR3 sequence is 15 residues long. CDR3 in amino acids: CASSFGTSGGYGQYF. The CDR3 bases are TGTGCCAGCAGCTTCGGGACTAGCGGGGGTTACGGGCAGTACTTC.

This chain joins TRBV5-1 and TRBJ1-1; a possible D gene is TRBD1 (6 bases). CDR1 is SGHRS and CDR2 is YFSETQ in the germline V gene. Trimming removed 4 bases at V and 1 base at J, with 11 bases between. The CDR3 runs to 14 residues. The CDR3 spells CASSHSTGNTEAFF. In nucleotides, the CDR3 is TGCGCCAGCAGCCATTCGACAGGGAACACTGAAGCTTTCTTT.

CDR3 nucleotides: TGTGCCAGCAGCTTAGAAGTAGGGGGTGTTCTGCCCCAGCATTTT. Residues: CASSLEVGGVLPQHF. The V gene is TRBV7-8, the J gene TRBJ1-5; D possibly corresponds to TRBD1 (6 bases). The ends were cut back, 1 base at V and 9 bases at J, with 16 bases in the middle. CDR3 size: 15 residues. Germline CDR1 reads SGHVS; CDR2 reads FQNEAQ.

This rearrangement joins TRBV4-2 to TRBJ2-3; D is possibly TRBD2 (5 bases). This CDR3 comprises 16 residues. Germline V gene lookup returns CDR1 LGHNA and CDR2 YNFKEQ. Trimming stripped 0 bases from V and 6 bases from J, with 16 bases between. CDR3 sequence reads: CASSQEATSGVDTQYF. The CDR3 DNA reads TGTGCCAGCAGCCAAGAGGCCACCTCCGGGGTGGATACGCAGTATTTT.

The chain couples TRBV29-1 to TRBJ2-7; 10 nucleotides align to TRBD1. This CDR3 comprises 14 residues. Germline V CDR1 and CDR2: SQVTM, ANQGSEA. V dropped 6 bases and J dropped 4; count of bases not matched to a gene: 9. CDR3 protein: CSVAGTGDRYEQYF. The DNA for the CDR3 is TGCAGCGTCGCCGGGACAGGGGATCGGTACGAGCAGTACTTC.

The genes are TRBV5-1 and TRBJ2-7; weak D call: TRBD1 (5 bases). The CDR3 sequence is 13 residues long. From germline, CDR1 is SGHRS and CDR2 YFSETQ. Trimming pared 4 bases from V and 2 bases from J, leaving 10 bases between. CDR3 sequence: CASSLDSTYEQYF. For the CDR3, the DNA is TGCGCCAGCAGCCTAGACAGTACCTACGAGCAGTACTTC.

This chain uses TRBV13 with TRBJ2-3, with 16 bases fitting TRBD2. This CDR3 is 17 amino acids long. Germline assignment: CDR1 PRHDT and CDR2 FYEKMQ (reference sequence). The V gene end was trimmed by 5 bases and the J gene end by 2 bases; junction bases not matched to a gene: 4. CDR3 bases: TGTGCCAGCAGCCCGGGACTAGCGGGAGGGCCCACAGATACGCAGTATTTT. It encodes CASSPGLAGGPTDTQYF.

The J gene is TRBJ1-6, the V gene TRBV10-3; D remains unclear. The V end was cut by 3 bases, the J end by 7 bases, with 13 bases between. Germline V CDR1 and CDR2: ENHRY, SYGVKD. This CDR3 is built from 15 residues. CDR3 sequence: CAISDGGSRNSPLHF. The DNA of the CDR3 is TGTGCCATCAGTGATGGAGGGTCTCGAAATTCACCCCTCCACTTT.

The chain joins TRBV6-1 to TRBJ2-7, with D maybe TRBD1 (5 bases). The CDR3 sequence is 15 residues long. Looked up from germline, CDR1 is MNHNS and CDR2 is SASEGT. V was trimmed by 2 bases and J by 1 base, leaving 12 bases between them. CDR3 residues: CASSEMETESYEQYF. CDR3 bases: TGTGCCAGCAGTGAAATGGAGACAGAATCCTACGAGCAGTACTTC.

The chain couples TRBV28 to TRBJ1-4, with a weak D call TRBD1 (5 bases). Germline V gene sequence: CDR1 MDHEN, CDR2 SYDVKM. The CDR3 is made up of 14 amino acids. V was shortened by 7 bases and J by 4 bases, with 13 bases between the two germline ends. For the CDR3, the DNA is TGTGCCAGCACAGGGTCGTGGAGTAATGAAAAACTGTTTTTT. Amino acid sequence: CASTGSWSNEKLFF. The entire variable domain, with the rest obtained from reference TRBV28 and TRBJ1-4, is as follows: DVKVTQSSRYLVKRTGEKVFLECVQDMDHENMFWYRQDPGLGLRLIYFSYDVKMKEKGDIPEGYSVSREKKERFSLILESASTNQTSMYLCASTGSWSNEKLFFGSGTQLSVL.

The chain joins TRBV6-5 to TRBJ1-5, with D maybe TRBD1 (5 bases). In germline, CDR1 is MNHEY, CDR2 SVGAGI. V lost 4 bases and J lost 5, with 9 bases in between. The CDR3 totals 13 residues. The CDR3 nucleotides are TGTGCCAGCAGTTCGGACACTTATCAGCCCCAGCATTTT. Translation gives CASSSDTYQPQHF.

The chain's CDR3 is CASSLPPGQGIGGELFF. DNA of the CDR3: TGTGCCAGCAGCCTTCCCCCGGGACAGGGGATCGGCGGGGAGCTGTTTTTT. V gene TRBV28 combines with J gene TRBJ2-2; 10 bases map to TRBD1. The CDR3 contains 17 residues. The J segment lost 7 bases and the V segment lost 6 bases, leaving 14 bases of the junction unmatched. Germline values: CDR1 MDHEN, CDR2 SYDVKM.

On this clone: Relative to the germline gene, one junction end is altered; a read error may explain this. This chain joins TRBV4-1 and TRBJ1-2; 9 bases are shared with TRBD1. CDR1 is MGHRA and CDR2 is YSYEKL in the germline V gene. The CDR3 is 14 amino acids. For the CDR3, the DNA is TGCGCCGGCAGCCAAGGGACAGGGCCTTATGGCTACACCTTC. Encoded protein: CAGSQGTGPYGYTF.

Here the CDR3 DNA reads TGCGCCAGCAGCGGCGGGGGGACTGAAGCTTTCTTT. It translates to CASSGGGTEAFF. The chain combines TRBV5-1 with TRBJ1-1; a possible D gene is TRBD1 (5 bases). Between the trimmed V and J ends, which lost 4 bases and 5 bases, there was a span of 9 bases. The CDR3 is 12 amino acids. CDR1 and CDR2 from the germline V gene are SGHRS and YFSETQ.

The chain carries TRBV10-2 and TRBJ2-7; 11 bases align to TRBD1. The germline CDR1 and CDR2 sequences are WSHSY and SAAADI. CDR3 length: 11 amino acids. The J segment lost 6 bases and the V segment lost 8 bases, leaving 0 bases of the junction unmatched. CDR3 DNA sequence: TGCGCCAGCGGGACAGGGGGCGAGCAGTACTTC. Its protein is CASGTGGEQYF.

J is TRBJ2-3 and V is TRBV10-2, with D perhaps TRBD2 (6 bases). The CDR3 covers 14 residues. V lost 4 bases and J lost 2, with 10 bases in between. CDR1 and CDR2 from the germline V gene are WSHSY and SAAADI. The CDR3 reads CASSGGLNTDTQYF. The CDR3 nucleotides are TGCGCCAGCAGTGGGGGACTCAACACAGATACGCAGTATTTT.

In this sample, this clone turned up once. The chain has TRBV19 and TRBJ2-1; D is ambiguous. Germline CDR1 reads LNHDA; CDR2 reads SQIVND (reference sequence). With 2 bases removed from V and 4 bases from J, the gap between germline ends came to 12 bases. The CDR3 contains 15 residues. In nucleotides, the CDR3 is TGTGCCAGTAGTATAAGTAGCTCGGTATACAATGAGCAGTTCTTC. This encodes CASSISSSVYNEQFF.

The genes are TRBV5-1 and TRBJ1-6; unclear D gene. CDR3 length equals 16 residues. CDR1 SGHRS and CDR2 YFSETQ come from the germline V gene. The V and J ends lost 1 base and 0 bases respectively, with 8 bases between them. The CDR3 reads CASSLTLSSYNSPLHF. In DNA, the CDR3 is TGCGCCAGCAGCTTGACGTTGAGCTCCTATAATTCACCCCTCCACTTT.

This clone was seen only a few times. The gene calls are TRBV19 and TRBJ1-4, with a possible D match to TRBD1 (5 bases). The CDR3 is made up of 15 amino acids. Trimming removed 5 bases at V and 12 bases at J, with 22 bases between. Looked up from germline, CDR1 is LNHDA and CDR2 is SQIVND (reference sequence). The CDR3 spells CASSPNQGILMELFF. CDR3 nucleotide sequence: TGTGCCAGTAGTCCGAATCAGGGAATTTTGATGGAACTGTTTTTT.

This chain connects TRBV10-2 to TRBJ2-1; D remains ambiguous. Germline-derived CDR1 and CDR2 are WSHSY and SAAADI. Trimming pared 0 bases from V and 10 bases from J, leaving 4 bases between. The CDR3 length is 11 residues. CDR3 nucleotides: TGCGCCAGCAGTGAGTCGGAGGAGCAGTTCTTC. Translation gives CASSESEEQFF.

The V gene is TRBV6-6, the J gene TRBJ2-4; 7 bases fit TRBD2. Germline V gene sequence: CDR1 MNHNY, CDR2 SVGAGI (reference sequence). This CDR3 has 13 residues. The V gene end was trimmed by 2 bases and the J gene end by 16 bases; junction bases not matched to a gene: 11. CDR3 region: CASSYPEAREEYF. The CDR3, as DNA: TGTGCCAGCAGTTACCCTGAGGCCCGGGAGGAATACTTC.

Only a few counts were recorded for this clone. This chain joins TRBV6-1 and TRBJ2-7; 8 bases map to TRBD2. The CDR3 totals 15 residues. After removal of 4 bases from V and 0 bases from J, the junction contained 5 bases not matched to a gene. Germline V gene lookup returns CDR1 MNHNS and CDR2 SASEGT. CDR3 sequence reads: CASSGSRGVSYEQYF. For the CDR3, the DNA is TGTGCCAGCAGTGGGTCGCGGGGGGTCTCCTACGAGCAGTACTTC.

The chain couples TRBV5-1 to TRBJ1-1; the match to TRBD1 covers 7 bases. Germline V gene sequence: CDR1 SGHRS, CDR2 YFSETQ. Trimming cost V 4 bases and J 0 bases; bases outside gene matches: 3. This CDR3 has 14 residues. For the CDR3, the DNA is TGCGCCAGCAGCGCCGGGACAGTGAACACTGAAGCTTTCTTT. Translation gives CASSAGTVNTEAFF. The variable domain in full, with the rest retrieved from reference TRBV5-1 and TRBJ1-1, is KAGVTQTPRYLIKTRGQQVTLSCSPISGHRSVSWYQQTPGQGLQFLFEYFSETQRNKGNFPGRFSGRQFSNSRSEMNVSTLELGDSALYLCASSAGTVNTEAFFGQGTRLTVV.

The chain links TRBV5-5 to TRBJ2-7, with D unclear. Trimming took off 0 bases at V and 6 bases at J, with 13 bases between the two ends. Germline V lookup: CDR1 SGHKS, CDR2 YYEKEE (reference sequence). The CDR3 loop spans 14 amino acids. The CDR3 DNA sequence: TGTGCCAGCAGCTTGGTTAGTCCTGCCCTCGAGCAGTACTTC. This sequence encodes CASSLVSPALEQYF.

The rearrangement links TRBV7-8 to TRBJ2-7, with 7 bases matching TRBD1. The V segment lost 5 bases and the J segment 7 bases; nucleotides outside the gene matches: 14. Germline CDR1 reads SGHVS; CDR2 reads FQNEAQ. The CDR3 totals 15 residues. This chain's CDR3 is CASSARDSGRLEQYF. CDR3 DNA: TGTGCCAGCAGCGCCCGGGACAGTGGGCGTCTGGAGCAGTACTTC.

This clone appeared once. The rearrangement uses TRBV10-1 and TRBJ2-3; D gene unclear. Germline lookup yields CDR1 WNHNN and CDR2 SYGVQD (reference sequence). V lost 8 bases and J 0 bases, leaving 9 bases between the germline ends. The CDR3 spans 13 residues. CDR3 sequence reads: CASSQVSTDTQYF. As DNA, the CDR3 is TGCGCCAGCTCCCAGGTTAGCACAGATACGCAGTATTTT.

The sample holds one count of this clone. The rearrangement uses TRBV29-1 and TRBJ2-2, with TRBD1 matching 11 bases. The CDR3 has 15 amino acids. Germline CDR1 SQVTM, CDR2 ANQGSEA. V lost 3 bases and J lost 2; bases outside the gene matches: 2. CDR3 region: CSVDGTGGNTGELFF. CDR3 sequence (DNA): TGCAGCGTTGATGGGACAGGGGGTAACACCGGGGAGCTGTTTTTT.